The 5 T cell receptor beta chains listed next were all sequenced from one sample in a study of regulatory T cells in long-lasting Graves disease. According to the study, TCR beta libraries were built with iRepertoire HTBI primers and CDR3-region Arm-PCR. TCRdb fed the multiplex PCR reads into MiXCR, producing one record per CDR3 protein. The sample records hundreds of thousands of distinct CDR3 sequences, approximately 16% being singletons. Indicated time point: newly diagnosed GD, antithyroid drugs for less than 3 months. Generation of the TCR library employed RNA extracted from PBMCs. These data were likewise used in another study, on T cells in Graves' hyperthyroidism and ophthalmopathy.

The material sequenced was peripheral blood mononuclear cells (PBMCs), taken at new diagnosis, from a patient treated with antithyroid drugs. The receptors shown here come from a middle-aged woman with Graves disease.

V usage is TRBV10-1 and J usage is TRBJ1-4, with D unresolved. The CDR3 runs 14 residues. Germline V gene lookup returns CDR1 WNHNN and CDR2 SYGVQD (reference sequence). V gave up 9 bases and J gave up 0 bases, with 11 bases separating them. The CDR3 loop is CARPTFTTNEKLFF. The CDR3 nucleotides read TGCGCCAGACCTACATTCACAACTAATGAAAAACTGTTTTTT.

By sample share, this clonotype is medium-sized. The chain is built from TRBV11-2 and TRBJ2-1, with D possibly being TRBD2 (5 bases). The germline V and J ends were trimmed by 3 bases and 2 bases, with 11 bases remaining between them. The CDR3 is 15 amino acids. Germline V gives CDR1 SGHAT, CDR2 FQNNGV. The CDR3 here is CASSLTEVAYNEQFF. Here the CDR3 DNA reads TGTGCCAGCAGCTTGACGGAGGTAGCCTACAATGAGCAGTTCTTC.

V is TRBV28 and J is TRBJ2-7, with 10 bases lining up with TRBD2. CDR1 is MDHEN, CDR2 SYDVKM, per germline. CDR3 length: 16 residues. V gave up 4 bases and J gave up 2 bases; unmatched junction bases: 8. DNA of the CDR3: TGTGCCAGCAGTTCCCTACCCGGGACTAGCGCCTACGAGCAGTACTTC. Its protein product is CASSSLPGTSAYEQYF.

This clonotype has at least ten counts. The chain combines TRBV7-9 with TRBJ2-7; D might be TRBD2 (6 bases). The CDR3 is 13 amino acids. Deletions cut 5 bases from V and 4 bases from J, with 12 bases between. CDR1 SEHNR and CDR2 FQNEAQ come from the germline V gene (reference sequence). The CDR3: CASSRLSGYEQYF. Here the CDR3 DNA reads TGTGCCAGCAGCAGGTTGAGCGGGTACGAGCAGTACTTC.

This clonotype was picked up many times. The chain carries TRBV7-9 and TRBJ1-6, with D hard to call. This CDR3 is 13 amino acids long. V lost 1 base and J lost 7, with 5 bases in between. The germline gives CDR1 SEHNR, CDR2 FQNEAQ (reference sequence). The CDR3 nucleotides read TGTGCCAGCAGCTTAGAAAGAAATTCACCCCTCCACTTT. This gives the protein CASSLERNSPLHF.